A selection of T cell receptor beta chains follows, all from one sample in a study of blood T cells in healthy people across ages. TCRdb re-analysed the 5' RACE reads in MiXCR, keeping a single row per CDR3 protein. The table shows about 700,000 distinct CDR3 sequences, with about 30% occurring only once. Sequencing input: blood. The receptors were sampled from a woman older than 75 in good health. CDR3s include the opening cysteine and the closing phenylalanine or tryptophan. D genes are given only for firm matches. The listing skips clone size in some rows; elsewhere it reads once, few, many or a size class.

>TRBD1|TRBJ1-1|many|TRBV20-1
CSVPGQGRTEAFF
TGCAGTGTCCCCGGACAGGGGAGGACTGAAGCTTTCTTT
>TRBD1|TRBJ1-2|many|TRBV4-3
CASSQAGQGENYGYTF
TGCGCCAGCAGCCAGGCCGGACAGGGGGAGAACTATGGCTACACCTTC
>-|TRBJ2-3|many|TRBV20-1
CSASMEFTDTQYF
TGCAGTGCTAGTATGGAGTTTACAGATACGCAGTATTTT
>-|TRBJ2-5|many|TRBV20-1
CSAKMQVLETQYF
TGCAGTGCCAAAATGCAAGTTTTGGAGACCCAGTACTTC
>TRBD1|TRBJ2-5|many|TRBV5-1
CASSLTPGQVGETQYF
TGCGCCAGCAGCTTGACCCCGGGACAGGTGGGCGAGACCCAGTACTTC
>-|TRBJ1-4|-|TRBV20-1
CSAIEDSLATNEKLFF
TGCAGTGCTATCGAGGACAGCTTAGCAACTAATGAAAAACTGTTTTTT
>TRBD1|TRBJ1-1|few|TRBV20-1
CSARGQGANTEAFF
TGCAGTGCTAGAGGACAGGGGGCGAACACTGAAGCTTTCTTT
>-|TRBJ2-7|few|TRBV5-6
CASSWVQGSYEQYF
TGTGCCAGCAGCTGGGTTCAGGGGTCCTACGAGCAGTACTTC
>TRBD1|TRBJ2-7|-|TRBV13
CASSGRDRGISYEQYF
TGTGCCAGCTCGGGACGCGACAGGGGCATTTCCTACGAGCAGTACTTC
>TRBD1|TRBJ1-2|many|TRBV28
CASSPRDRSGYTF
TGTGCCAGCAGTCCTCGGGACAGGTCCGGCTACACCTTC
>-|TRBJ1-5|many|TRBV7-9
CASSLEGNNQPQHF
TGTGCCAGCAGCTTAGAGGGAAACAATCAGCCCCAGCATTTT
>-|TRBJ2-2|many|TRBV28
CASSLGTGELFF
TGTGCCAGCAGTTTGGGGACCGGGGAGCTGTTTTTT
>-|TRBJ2-7|-|TRBV20-1
CSASPTESSYEQYF
TGCAGTGCTAGTCCCACAGAAAGCTCCTACGAGCAGTACTTC
>TRBD2|TRBJ2-3|few|TRBV2
CASLQRSGGTDTQYF
TGTGCCAGCCTACAGAGGAGCGGGGGTACAGATACGCAGTATTTT
>-|TRBJ2-7|-|TRBV7-2
CASSFAPSRGTRYNEQYF
TGTGCCAGCAGCTTTGCCCCCTCGCGGGGCACCAGATACAATGAGCAGTACTTC
>-|TRBJ2-7|-|TRBV28
CASQFPATASYEQYF
TGTGCCAGCCAGTTCCCGGCGACTGCCTCCTACGAGCAGTACTTC
>TRBD1|TRBJ1-5|few|TRBV6-2/TRBV6-3
CASSYSKGQGASYQPQHF
TGTGCCAGCAGTTACTCGAAGGGGCAGGGGGCAAGTTATCAGCCCCAGCATTTT
>TRBD1|TRBJ1-2|many|TRBV20-1
CSALGDRVPNNYGYTF
TGCAGTGCCCTCGGGGACAGGGTTCCCAATAACTATGGCTACACCTTC
>-|TRBJ1-2|-|TRBV5-1
CASSLAGGLYGYTF
TGCGCCAGCAGCTTGGCCGGGGGGCTCTATGGCTACACCTTC
>-|TRBJ2-1|many|TRBV7-2
CASSLGRALQSEQFF
TGTGCCAGCAGCCTAGGTAGGGCGTTGCAGAGTGAGCAGTTCTTC
>TRBD1|TRBJ2-5|-|TRBV5-4
CASHTGTGGGETQYF
TGTGCCAGCCATACCGGGACAGGGGGCGGAGAGACCCAGTACTTC
>TRBD2|TRBJ2-7|-|TRBV29-1
CSVQGGVEYEQYF
TGCAGCGTTCAGGGAGGGGTAGAGTACGAGCAGTACTTC
>-|TRBJ2-7|many|TRBV6-5
CASSYNFWAGNSYEQYF
TGTGCCAGCAGTTACAATTTTTGGGCAGGGAATTCCTACGAGCAGTACTTC
>-|TRBJ2-1|many|TRBV7-3
CASSLEAAGDNEQFF
TGTGCCAGCAGCTTAGAGGCGGCAGGGGATAATGAGCAGTTCTTC
>TRBD1|TRBJ1-5|many|TRBV2
CASRWTGDAQPQHF
TGTGCCAGCAGATGGACAGGGGATGCTCAGCCCCAGCATTTT
>-|TRBJ1-5|many|TRBV20-1
CSATPFYSNQPQHF
TGCAGTGCTACCCCCTTTTATAGCAATCAGCCCCAGCATTTT
>-|TRBJ2-7|many|TRBV20-1
CSAERDRDYEQYF
TGCAGTGCGGAGCGGGACAGAGACTACGAGCAGTACTTC
>-|TRBJ2-4|-|TRBV6-2/TRBV6-3
CASSYSGRGGKNIQYF
TGTGCCAGCAGTTACTCGGGCAGGGGTGGCAAAAACATTCAGTACTTC
>-|TRBJ2-1|once|TRBV30
CAWSVRYGYNEQFF
TGTGCCTGGAGTGTAAGGTACGGTTACAATGAGCAGTTCTTC
>-|TRBJ1-5|many|TRBV7-9
CASSLRDGINQPQHF
TGTGCCAGCAGCTTACGGGACGGAATTAATCAGCCCCAGCATTTT
>-|TRBJ2-1|-|TRBV7-6
CANSVNTGSGNEQFF
TGTGCCAACAGCGTAAACACAGGGTCAGGGAATGAGCAGTTCTTC
>TRBD2|TRBJ2-5|few|TRBV20-1
CSARDLSTGTSGGHQTQYF
TGCAGTGCTAGAGACCTCAGTACCGGGACTAGCGGGGGGCATCAGACCCAGTACTTC
>TRBD2|TRBJ2-3|few|TRBV7-3
CASSSGGLVTDTQYF
TGTGCCAGCAGCTCGGGGGGTTTGGTCACAGATACGCAGTATTTT
>-|TRBJ1-1|few|TRBV7-9
CASSLEGGLGTEAFF
TGTGCCAGCAGCTTAGAAGGCGGCTTGGGCACTGAAGCTTTCTTT
>TRBD1|TRBJ1-6|-|TRBV6-5
CASSYSASGQGGSPLHF
TGTGCCAGCAGTTACTCGGCCTCGGGCCAGGGGGGTTCACCCCTCCACTTT
>TRBD1|TRBJ2-3|many|TRBV12-3/TRBV12-4
CASSWGTGTSTDTQYF
TGTGCCAGCAGTTGGGGGACAGGAACTAGCACAGATACGCAGTATTTT
>-|TRBJ1-1|-|TRBV20-1
CSATGRRNTEAFF
TGCAGTGCTACCGGACGGAGAAACACTGAAGCTTTCTTT